This entry lists 4 T cell receptor beta chains sequenced from one sample in a study of OX40 agonist ivuxolimab in advanced cancers. Measured with immunoSEQ multiplex PCR; TCRdb has only the in-frame clones, and not every one. The profile shows around 64,000 clones, approximately 82% of them singletons. Sample: CD4+ or CD8+ T cells sorted from blood, taken in a trial of the OX40 agonist ivuxolimab. The receptors derive from an adult with an advanced solid tumor such as melanoma, head and neck, liver or kidney cancer.

The genes are TRBV10-3 and TRBJ2-5; TRBD1 aligns across 7 bases. V was clipped by 6 bases and J by 1 base; unmatched bases: 2. CDR3 length: 13 residues. CDR1 is ENHRY, CDR2 SYGVKD, per germline. The CDR3 DNA reads as TGTGCCATCAGCGACAGGGTCCAAGAGACCCAGTACTTC. Protein: CAISDRVQETQYF.

The chain couples TRBV6-6 to TRBJ1-2; D call uncertain. Trimming shortened V by 0 bases and J by 1 base, and 9 bases separated the two germline ends. This CDR3 comprises 15 residues. Germline V CDR1 and CDR2: MNHNY, SVGAGI (reference sequence). DNA of the CDR3: TGTGCCAGCAGTTACTCGTCGTGGGATAACTATGGCTACACCTTC. Translation gives CASSYSSWDNYGYTF.

This chain links TRBV6-6 with TRBJ1-1, with D perhaps TRBD1 (5 bases). Germline V CDR1 and CDR2: MNHNY, SVGAGI (reference sequence). This CDR3 is 13 amino acids long. V was pared by 6 bases and J by 4 bases, with 12 bases between. Here the CDR3 reads CASRIGGITEAFF. The CDR3 coding sequence is TGTGCCAGCAGGATCGGGGGGATCACTGAAGCTTTCTTT.

The chain combines TRBV28 with TRBJ1-1; D is ambiguous. The CDR3 covers 12 residues. The V end lost 5 bases, the J end lost 1 base, and 5 bases lay between the germline ends. Per the germline V gene, CDR1 is MDHEN and CDR2 is SYDVKM. The chain's CDR3 is CASSLQNTEAFF. The DNA for the CDR3 is TGTGCCAGCAGTCTCCAGAACACTGAAGCTTTCTTT. The whole variable domain, remainder taken from reference TRBV28 and TRBJ1-1, is DVKVTQSSRYLVKRTGEKVFLECVQDMDHENMFWYRQDPGLGLRLIYFSYDVKMKEKGDIPEGYSVSREKKERFSLILESASTNQTSMYLCASSLQNTEAFFGQGTRLTVV.